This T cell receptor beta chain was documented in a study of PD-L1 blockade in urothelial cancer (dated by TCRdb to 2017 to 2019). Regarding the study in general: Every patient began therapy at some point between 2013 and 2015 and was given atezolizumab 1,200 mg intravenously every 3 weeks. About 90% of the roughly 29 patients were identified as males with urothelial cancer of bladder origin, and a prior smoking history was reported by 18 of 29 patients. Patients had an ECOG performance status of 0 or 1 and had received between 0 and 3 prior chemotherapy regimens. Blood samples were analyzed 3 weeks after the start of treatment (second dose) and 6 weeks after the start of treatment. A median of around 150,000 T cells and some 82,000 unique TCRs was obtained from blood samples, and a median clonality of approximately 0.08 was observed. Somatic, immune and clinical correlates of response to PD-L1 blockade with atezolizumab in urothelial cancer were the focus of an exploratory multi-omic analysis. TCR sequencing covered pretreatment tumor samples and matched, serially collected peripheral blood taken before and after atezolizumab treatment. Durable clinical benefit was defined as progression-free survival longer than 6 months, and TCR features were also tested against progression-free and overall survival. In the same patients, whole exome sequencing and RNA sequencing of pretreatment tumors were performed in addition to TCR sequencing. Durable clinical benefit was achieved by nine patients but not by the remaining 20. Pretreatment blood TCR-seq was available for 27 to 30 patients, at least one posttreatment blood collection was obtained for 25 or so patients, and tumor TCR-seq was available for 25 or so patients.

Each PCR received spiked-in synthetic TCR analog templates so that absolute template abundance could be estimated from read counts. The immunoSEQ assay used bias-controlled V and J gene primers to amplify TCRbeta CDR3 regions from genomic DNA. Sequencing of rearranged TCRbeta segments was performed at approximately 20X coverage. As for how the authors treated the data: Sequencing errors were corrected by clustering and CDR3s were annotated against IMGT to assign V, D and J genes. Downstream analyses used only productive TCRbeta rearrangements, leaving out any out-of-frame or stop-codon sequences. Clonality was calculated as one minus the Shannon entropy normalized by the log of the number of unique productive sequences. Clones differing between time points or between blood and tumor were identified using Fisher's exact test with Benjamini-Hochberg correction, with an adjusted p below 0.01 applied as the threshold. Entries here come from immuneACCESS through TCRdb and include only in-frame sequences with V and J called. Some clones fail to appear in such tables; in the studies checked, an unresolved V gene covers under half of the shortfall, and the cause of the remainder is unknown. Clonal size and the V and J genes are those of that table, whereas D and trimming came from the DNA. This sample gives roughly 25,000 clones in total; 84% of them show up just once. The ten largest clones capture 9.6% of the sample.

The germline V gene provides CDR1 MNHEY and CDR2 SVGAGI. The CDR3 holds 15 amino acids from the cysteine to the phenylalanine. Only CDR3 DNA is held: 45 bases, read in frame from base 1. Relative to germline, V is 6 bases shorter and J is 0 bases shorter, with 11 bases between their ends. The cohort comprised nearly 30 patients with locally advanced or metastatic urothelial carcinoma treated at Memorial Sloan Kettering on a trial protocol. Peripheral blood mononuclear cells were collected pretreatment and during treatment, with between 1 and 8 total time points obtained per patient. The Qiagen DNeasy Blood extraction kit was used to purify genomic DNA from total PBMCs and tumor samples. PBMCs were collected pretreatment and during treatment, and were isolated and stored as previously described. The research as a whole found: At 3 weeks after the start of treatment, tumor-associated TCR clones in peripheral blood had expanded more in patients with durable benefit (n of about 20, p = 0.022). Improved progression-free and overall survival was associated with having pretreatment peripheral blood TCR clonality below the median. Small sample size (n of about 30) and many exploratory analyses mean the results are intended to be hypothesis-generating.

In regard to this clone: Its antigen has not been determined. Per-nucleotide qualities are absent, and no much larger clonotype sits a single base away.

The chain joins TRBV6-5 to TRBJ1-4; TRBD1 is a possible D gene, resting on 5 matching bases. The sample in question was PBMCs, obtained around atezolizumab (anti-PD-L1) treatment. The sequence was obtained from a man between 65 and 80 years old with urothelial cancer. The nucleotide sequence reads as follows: TGTGCCAGCAGCCCCTCGACAGCAACTAATGAAAAACTGTTTTTT. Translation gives CASSPSTATNEKLFF.